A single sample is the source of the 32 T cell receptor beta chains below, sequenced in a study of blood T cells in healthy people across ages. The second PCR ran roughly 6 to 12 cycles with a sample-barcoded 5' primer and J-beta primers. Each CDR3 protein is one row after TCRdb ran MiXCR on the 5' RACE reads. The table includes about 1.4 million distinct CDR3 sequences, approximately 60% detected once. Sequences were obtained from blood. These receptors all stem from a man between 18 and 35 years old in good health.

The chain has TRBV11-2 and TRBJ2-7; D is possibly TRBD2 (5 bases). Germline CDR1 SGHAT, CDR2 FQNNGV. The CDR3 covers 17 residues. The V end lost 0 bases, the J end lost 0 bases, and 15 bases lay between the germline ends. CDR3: CASSLDLADWNSYEQYF. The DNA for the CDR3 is TGTGCCAGCAGCTTAGATCTCGCGGACTGGAACTCCTACGAGCAGTACTTC.

The CDR3 region has the DNA TGTGCCAGCAGCTTAGGTCGAACTTCGAGTCCCTATGGCTACACCTTC. The encoded protein is CASSLGRTSSPYGYTF. V gene TRBV7-9 combines with J gene TRBJ1-2; D is unclear. Looked up from germline, CDR1 is SEHNR and CDR2 is FQNEAQ (reference sequence). This CDR3 has 16 residues. The V end lost 1 base, the J end lost 4 bases, and 16 bases lay between the germline ends.

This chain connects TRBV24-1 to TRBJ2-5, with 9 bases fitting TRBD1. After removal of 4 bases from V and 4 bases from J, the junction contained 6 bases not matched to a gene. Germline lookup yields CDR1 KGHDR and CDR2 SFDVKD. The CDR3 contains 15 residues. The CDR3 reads CATSELGTGLETQYF. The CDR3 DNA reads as TGTGCCACCAGTGAGCTTGGGACAGGGCTAGAGACCCAGTACTTC.

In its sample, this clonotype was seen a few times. The CDR3: CASSPRTGQDSPLHF. The CDR3 DNA is TGTGCCAGCAGCCCACGGACAGGGCAGGATTCACCCCTCCACTTT. The chain couples TRBV7-2 to TRBJ1-6; 8 positions match TRBD1. Trimming removed 5 bases from V and 8 bases from J; junction bases left unmatched: 8. Germline V gives CDR1 SGHTA, CDR2 FQGNSA. This CDR3 region has 15 residues.

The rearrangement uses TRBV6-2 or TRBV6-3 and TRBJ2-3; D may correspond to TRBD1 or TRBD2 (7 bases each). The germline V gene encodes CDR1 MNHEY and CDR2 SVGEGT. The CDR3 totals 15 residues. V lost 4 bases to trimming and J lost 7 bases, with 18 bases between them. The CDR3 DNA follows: TGTGCCAGCAGTTCCCAGGGGGGGGTCTCGAATACGCAGTATTTT. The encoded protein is CASSSQGGVSNTQYF.

This CDR3 reads CASSYAGTYGYTF. CDR3 nucleotide sequence: TGTGCCAGCAGTTACGCGGGGACTTATGGCTACACCTTC. V usage is TRBV6-2 or TRBV6-3 and J usage is TRBJ1-2; perhaps TRBD1 as D (5 bases). CDR3 size: 13 residues. Trimming cost V 2 bases and J 5 bases, with 9 bases left between them. Per germline, CDR1 MNHEY and CDR2 SVGEGT.

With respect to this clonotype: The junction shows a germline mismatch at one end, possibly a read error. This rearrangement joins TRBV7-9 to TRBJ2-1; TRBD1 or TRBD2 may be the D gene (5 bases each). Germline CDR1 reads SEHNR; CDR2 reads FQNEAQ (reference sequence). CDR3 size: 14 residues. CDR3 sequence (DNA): TGTGCCAGCCGGAGGCCCCCGGGGACCGGGGAGCTGTTCTTC. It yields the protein CASRRPPGTGELFF. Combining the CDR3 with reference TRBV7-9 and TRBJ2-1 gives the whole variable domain DTGVSQNPRHKITKRGQNVTFRCDPISEHNRLYWYRQTLGQGPEFLTYFQNEAQLEKSRLLSDRFSAERPKGSFSTLEIQRTEQGDSAMYLCASRRPPGTGELFFGPGTRLTVL.

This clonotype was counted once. CDR3 in DNA: TGTGCCAGCAGTTTGAGTTCCCCAGGCCCCTACAATGAGCAGTTCTTC. Protein product: CASSLSSPGPYNEQFF. This rearrangement joins TRBV12-3 or TRBV12-4 to TRBJ2-1; D gene ambiguous. CDR3 length: 16 amino acids. V gave up 3 bases and J gave up 2 bases, with 14 bases separating them.

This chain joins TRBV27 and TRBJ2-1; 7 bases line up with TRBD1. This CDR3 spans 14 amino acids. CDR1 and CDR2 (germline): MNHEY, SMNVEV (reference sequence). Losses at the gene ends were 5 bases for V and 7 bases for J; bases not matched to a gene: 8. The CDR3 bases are TGTGCCAGCAGTCAACTCCCGACAGGGAATGAGCAGTTCTTC. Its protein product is CASSQLPTGNEQFF.

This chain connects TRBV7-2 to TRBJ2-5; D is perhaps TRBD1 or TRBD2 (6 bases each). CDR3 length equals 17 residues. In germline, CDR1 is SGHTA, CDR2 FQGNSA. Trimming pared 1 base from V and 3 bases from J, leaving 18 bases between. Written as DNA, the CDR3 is TGTGCCAGCAGCTTAGTGGGGGGCGGTGACCTGAAAGAGACCCAGTACTTC. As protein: CASSLVGGGDLKETQYF.

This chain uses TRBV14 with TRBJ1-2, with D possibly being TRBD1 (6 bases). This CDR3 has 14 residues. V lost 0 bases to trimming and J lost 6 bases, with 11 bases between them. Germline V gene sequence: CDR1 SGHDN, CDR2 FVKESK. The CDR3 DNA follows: TGTGCCAGCAGCCAAGATTTGGACAGAAATGGCTACACCTTC. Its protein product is CASSQDLDRNGYTF.

For the CDR3, the DNA is TGTGCCAGCAGTTTATACCGGACATCCCCCTACGAGCAGTACTTC. Its translation is CASSLYRTSPYEQYF. This sequence joins TRBV28 and TRBJ2-7; a weak D match, TRBD1 (5 bases). Germline CDR1 and CDR2: MDHEN and SYDVKM. This CDR3 is 15 amino acids long. V lost 1 base to trimming and J lost 2 bases, with 12 bases between them.

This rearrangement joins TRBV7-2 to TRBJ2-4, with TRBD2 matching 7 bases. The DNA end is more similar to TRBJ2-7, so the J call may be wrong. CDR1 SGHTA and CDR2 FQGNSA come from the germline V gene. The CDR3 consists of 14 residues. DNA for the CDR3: TGTGCCAGCAGCGAACGCGGGGGTATCTACGAGCAGTACTTC. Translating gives CASSERGGIYEQYF.

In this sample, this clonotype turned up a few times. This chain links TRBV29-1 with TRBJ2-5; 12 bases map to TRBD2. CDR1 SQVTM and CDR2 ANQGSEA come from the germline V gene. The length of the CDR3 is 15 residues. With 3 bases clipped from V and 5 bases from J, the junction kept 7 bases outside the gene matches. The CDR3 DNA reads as TGCAGCGTTGACCCTCCAGGACTAGCGGGGGAGACCCAGTACTTC. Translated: CSVDPPGLAGETQYF.

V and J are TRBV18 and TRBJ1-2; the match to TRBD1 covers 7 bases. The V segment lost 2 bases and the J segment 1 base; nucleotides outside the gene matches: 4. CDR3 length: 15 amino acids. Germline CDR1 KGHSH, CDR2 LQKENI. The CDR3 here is CASSPRTGFNYGYTF. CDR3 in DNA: TGTGCCAGCTCACCAAGGACAGGATTTAACTATGGCTACACCTTC.

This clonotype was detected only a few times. CDR3 sequence reads: CASSLGLAGYTDTQYF. In nucleotides, the CDR3 is TGTGCCAGCAGCTTAGGACTAGCGGGGTACACAGATACGCAGTATTTT. V gene TRBV11-2 combines with J gene TRBJ2-3; TRBD2 aligns across 11 bases. V was clipped by 1 base and J by 2 bases; unmatched bases: 2. In germline, CDR1 is SGHAT, CDR2 FQNNGV. The CDR3 loop spans 16 amino acids.

CDR3 sequence: CASSFGSGNIYEQYF. The CDR3 DNA reads TGTGCCAGCAGTTTCGGTAGCGGGAATATTTACGAGCAGTACTTC. This chain joins TRBV6-5 and TRBJ2-7, with 8 bases lining up with TRBD2. Losses at the gene ends were 4 bases for V and 4 bases for J; bases not matched to a gene: 9. The germline CDR1 and CDR2 sequences are MNHEY and SVGAGI. CDR3 length equals 15 residues.

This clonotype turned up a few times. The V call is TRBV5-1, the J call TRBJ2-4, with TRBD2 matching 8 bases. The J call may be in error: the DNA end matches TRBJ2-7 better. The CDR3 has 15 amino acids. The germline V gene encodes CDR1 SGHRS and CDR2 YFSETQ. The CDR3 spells CASSLEASGYYEQYF. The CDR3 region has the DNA TGCGCCAGCAGCTTGGAGGCTAGCGGGTACTACGAGCAGTACTTC.

The CDR3 protein is CASKDRGSEQYF. The CDR3 nucleotides read TGCGCCAGCAAGGACAGGGGGAGCGAGCAGTACTTC. The chain joins TRBV4-1 to TRBJ2-4; 10 nucleotides line up with TRBD1. TRBJ2-7 matches the DNA end more closely, so the J call is doubtful. The V gene's germline CDR1 is MGHRA and CDR2 YSYEKL. CDR3 size: 12 residues.

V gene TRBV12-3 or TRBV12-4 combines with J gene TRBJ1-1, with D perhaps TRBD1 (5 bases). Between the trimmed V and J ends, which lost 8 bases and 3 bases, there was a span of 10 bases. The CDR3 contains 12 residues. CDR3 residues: CASYQGHTEAFF. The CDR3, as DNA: TGTGCCAGCTATCAGGGCCACACTGAAGCTTTCTTT.

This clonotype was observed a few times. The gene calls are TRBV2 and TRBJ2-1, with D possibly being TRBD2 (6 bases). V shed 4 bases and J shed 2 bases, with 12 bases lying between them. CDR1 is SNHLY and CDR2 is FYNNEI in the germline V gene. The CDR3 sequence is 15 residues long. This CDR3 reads CASSAGSGTYNEQFF. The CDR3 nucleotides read TGTGCCAGCAGTGCGGGTAGCGGTACCTACAATGAGCAGTTCTTC.

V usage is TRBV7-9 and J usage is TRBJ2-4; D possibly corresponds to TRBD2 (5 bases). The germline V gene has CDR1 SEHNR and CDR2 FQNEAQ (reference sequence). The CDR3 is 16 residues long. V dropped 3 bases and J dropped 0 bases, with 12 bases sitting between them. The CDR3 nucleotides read TGTGCCAGCAGCTTGAACGACGGGATAGCCAAAAACATTCAGTACTTC. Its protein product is CASSLNDGIAKNIQYF.

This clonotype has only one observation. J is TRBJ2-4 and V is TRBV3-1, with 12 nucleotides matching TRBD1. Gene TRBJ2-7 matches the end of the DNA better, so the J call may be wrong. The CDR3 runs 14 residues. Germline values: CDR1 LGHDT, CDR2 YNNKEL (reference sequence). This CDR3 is CASSPRDRGHEQYF. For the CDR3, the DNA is TGTGCCAGCAGCCCCCGGGACAGGGGGCACGAGCAGTACTTC.

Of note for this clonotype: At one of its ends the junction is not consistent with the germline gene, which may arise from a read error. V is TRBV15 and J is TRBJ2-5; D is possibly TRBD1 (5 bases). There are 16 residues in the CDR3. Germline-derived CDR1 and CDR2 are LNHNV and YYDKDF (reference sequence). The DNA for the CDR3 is TGCGCCACCAGCAGAACAACAGGTTCTCCGGTTTCGGTGCAGTACTTC. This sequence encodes CATSRTTGSPVSVQYF.

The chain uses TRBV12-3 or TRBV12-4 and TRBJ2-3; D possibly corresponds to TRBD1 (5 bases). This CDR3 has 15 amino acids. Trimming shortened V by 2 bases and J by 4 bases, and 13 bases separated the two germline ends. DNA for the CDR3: TGTGCCAGCAGTTTAAAGGGTAGGGGCTCAGATACGCAGTATTTT. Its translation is CASSLKGRGSDTQYF.

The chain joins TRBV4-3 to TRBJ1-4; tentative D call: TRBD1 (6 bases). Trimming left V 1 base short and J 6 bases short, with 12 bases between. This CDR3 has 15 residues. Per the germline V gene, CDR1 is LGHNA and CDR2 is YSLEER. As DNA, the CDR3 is TGCGCCAGCAGCCAAGGGGCAGGGGCGGATGAAAAACTGTTTTTT. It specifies CASSQGAGADEKLFF.

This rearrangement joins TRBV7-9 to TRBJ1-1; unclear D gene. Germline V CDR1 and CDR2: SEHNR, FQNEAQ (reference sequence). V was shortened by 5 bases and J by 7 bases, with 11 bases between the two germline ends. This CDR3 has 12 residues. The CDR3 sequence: CASSPPTNEAFF. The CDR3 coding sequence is TGTGCCAGCAGCCCCCCCACGAATGAAGCTTTCTTT. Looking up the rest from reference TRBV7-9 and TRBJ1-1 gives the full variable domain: DTGVSQNPRHKITKRGQNVTFRCDPISEHNRLYWYRQTLGQGPEFLTYFQNEAQLEKSRLLSDRFSAERPKGSFSTLEIQRTEQGDSAMYLCASSPPTNEAFFGQGTRLTVV.

The CDR3 spells CASTSAGKASEAFF. The CDR3 nucleotides read TGTGCCAGCACCTCGGCAGGGAAAGCATCTGAAGCTTTCTTT. The chain is built from TRBV12-3 or TRBV12-4 and TRBJ1-1, with D maybe TRBD1 (5 bases). The CDR3 runs to 14 residues. Trimming shortened V by 7 bases and J by 6 bases, and 18 bases separated the two germline ends.

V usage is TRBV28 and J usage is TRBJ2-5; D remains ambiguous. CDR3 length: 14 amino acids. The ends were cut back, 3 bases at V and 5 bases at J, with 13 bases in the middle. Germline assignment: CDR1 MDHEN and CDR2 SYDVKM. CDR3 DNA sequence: TGTGCCAGCAGTTTCCTCTTGCGGTTGGAGACCCAGTACTTC. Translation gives CASSFLLRLETQYF.

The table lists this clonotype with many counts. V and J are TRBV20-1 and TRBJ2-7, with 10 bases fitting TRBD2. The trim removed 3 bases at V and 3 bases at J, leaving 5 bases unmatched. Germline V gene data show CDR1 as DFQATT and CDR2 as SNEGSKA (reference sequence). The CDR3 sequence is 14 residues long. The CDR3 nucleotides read TGCAGTGCTAGGTCCGGGACTAGCGACTACGAGCAGTACTTC. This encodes CSARSGTSDYEQYF.

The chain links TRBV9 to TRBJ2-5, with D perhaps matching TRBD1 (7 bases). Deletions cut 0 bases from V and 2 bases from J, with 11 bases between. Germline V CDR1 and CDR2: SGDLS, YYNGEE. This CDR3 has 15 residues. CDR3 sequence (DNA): TGTGCCAGCAGCGTAGTCCCAGGGGGGCAAGAGACCCAGTACTTC. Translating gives CASSVVPGGQETQYF.

The CDR3 sequence: CASSQKPSGTDTQYF. In DNA, the CDR3 is TGCGCCAGCAGCCAGAAGCCTAGCGGAACAGATACGCAGTATTTT. The chain uses TRBV5-1 and TRBJ2-3, with TRBD2 matching 7 bases. J was trimmed by 3 bases and V by 4 bases; bases with no gene match: 8. This CDR3 is 15 amino acids long. The germline V gene encodes CDR1 SGHRS and CDR2 YFSETQ.